This T cell receptor beta chain appears in the sequencing data of a study of T cell clusters in autoimmune cytopenias. TRB rearrangements were amplified by touch-down multiplex PCR with mixed TRB-A/B primers. TCRdb re-analyzed the multiplex PCR reads; it lists each CDR3 protein once, without DNA. Across roughly 7,500 distinct CDR3 sequences, the top ten clones capture 3.5% of the sample. This CDR3 comprises 15 residues. The germline V gene has CDR1 SGHAT and CDR2 FQNNGV. TRB amplification used approximately 0.25 ug of peripheral blood genomic DNA. The V gene is TRBV11-2, the J gene TRBJ2-7. What was sequenced was peripheral blood. The receptor was isolated from a human donor with an autoimmune cytopenia or autoimmune hepatitis (not recorded which). The CDR3 region is CASSYSWAETYEQYF. The complete variable domain, with remaining parts taken from reference TRBV11-2 and TRBJ2-7, reads EAGVAQSPRYKIIEKRQSVAFWCNPISGHATLYWYQQILGQGPKLLIQFQNNGVVDDSQLPKDRFSAERLKGVDSTLKIQPAKLEDSAVYLCASSYSWAETYEQYFGPGTRLTVT.